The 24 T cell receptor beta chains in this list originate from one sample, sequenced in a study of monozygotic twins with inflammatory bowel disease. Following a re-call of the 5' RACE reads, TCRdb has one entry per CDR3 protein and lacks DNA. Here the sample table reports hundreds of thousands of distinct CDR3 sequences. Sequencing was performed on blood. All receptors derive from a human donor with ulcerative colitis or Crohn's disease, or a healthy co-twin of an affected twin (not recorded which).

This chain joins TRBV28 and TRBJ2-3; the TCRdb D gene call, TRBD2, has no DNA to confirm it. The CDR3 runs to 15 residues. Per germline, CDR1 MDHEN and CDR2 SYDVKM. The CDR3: CASIRRVAGTDTQYF.

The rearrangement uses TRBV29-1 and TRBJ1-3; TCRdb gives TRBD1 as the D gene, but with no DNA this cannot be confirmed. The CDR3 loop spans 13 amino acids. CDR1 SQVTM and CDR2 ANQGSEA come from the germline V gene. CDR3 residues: CSVGDPPRNTIYF.

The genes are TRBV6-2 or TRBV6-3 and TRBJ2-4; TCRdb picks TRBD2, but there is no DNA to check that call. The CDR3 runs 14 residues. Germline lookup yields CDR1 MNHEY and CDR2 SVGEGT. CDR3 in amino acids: CASKNGGAKNIQYF.

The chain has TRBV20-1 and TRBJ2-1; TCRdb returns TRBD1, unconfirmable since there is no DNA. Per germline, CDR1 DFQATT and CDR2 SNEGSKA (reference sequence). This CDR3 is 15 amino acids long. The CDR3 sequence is CSAPPYTIGGNEQFF.

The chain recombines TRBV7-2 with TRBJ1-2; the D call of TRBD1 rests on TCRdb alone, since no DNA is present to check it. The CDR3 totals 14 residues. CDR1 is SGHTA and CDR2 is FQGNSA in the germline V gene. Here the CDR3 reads CASTVNPGVGGYTF.

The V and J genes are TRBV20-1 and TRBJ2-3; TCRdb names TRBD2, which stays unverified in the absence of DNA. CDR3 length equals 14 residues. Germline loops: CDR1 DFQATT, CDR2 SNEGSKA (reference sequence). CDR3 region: CSAVAGGSTDTQYF.

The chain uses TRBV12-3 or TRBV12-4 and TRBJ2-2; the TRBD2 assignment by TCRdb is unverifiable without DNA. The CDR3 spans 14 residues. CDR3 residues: CATLGEGNTGELFF.

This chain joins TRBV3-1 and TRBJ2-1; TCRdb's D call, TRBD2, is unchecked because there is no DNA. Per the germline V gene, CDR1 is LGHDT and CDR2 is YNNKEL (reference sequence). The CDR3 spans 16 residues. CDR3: CASSQLAGTLYNEQFF.

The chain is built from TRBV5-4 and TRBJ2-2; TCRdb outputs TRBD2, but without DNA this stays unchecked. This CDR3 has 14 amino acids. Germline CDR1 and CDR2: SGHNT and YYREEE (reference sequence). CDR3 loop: CASTLAGGVGELFF.

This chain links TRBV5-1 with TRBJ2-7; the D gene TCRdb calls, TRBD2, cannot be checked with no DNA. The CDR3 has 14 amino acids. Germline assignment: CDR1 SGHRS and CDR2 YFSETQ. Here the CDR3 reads CASSQTVDSGEQYF.

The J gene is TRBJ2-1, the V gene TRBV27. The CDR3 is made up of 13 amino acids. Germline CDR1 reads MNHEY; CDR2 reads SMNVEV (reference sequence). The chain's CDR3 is CASSLTRYNEQFF.

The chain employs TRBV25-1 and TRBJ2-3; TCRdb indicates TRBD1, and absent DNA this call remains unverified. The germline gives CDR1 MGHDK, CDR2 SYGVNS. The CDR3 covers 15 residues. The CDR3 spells CASSEARGSTDTQYF.

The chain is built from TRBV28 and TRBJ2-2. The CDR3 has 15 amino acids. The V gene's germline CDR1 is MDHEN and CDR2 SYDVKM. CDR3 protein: CASSPPADNTGELFF.

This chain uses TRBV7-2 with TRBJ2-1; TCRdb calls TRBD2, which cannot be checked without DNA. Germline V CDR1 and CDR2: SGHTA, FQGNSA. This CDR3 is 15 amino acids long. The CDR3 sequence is CASSLQAVSYNEQFF. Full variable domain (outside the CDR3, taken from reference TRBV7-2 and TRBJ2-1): GAGVSQSPSNKVTEKGKDVELRCDPISGHTALYWYRQSLGQGLEFLIYFQGNSAPDKSGLPSDRFSAERTGGSVSTLTIQRTQQEDSAVYLCASSLQAVSYNEQFFGPGTRLTVL.

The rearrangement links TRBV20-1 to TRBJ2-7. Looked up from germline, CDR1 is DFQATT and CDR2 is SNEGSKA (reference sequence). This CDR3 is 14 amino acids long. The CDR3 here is CSASANVQGYEQYF.

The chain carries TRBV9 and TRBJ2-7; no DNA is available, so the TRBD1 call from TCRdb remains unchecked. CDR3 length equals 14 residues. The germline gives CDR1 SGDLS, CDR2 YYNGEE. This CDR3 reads CASSERDRGYEQYF.

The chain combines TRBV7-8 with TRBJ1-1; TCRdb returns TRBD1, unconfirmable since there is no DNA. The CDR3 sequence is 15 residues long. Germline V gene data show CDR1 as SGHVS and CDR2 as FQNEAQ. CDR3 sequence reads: CASTPRTGWNTEAFF.

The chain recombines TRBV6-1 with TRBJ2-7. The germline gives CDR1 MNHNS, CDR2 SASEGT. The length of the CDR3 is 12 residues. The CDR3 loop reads CASSQALYEQYF.

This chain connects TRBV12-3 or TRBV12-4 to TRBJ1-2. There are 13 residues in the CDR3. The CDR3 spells CASSLLALSGYTF.

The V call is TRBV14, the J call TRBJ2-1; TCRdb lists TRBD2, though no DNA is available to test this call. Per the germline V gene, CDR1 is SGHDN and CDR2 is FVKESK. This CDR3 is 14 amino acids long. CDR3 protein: CASSPGWAQIEQFF.

The chain's CDR3 is CASSLVGGAGLDEQFF. The V gene is TRBV7-2, the J gene TRBJ2-1; without DNA, the TCRdb call of TRBD2 cannot be checked. Germline assignment: CDR1 SGHTA and CDR2 FQGNSA. The length of the CDR3 is 16 residues.

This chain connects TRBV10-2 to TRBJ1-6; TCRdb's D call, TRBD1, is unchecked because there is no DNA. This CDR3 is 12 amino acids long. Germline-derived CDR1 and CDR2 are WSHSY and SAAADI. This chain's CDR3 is CASSREYSPLHF.

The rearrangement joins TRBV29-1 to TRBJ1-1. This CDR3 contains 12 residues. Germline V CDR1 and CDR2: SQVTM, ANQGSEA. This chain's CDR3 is CSAQGGDTEAFF.

This CDR3 is CASSPPQGSYNEQFF. The rearrangement links TRBV5-1 to TRBJ2-1; TCRdb's assignment of TRBD1 cannot be checked, as there is no DNA. The CDR3 contains 15 residues. In germline, CDR1 is SGHRS, CDR2 YFSETQ.